This TCR beta chain was sequenced during a study of cytomegalovirus exposure and HLA in healthy donors. CDR1 and CDR2 from the germline V gene are LNHDA and SQIVND (reference sequence). The J segment lost 15 bases and the V segment lost 9 bases, leaving 15 bases of the junction unmatched. The CDR3 sequence is 13 residues long. Method: immunoSEQ multiplex PCR; TCRdb's copy keeps in-frame clones and lacks some. The sample yields over 150,000 clones, 80% to 85% seen once. This receptor was obtained from a woman aged 18 to 35 in good health and CMV-seropositive. Material for sequencing was PBMCs. The chain uses TRBV19 and TRBJ1-4, with TRBD1 matching 8 bases. For the CDR3, the DNA is TGTGCCAGCTCGGACAGGGCGCATGGAGCGATGTTTTTT. Translation: CASSDRAHGAMFF.